This T cell receptor beta chain comes out of a study of shared clonotypes between healthy human individuals. The CDR3 has 16 residues. Germline V gene lookup returns CDR1 SGHDN and CDR2 FVKESK. With 4 bases removed from V and 4 bases from J, the gap between germline ends came to 14 bases. All the donors were Caucasian adults who lived in Nashville, Tennessee. Using immunoSEQ multiplex PCR, the repertoire was profiled, and TCRdb retains in-frame clones only, with some absent. Of about 2.3 million clones listed, approximately 93% are singletons. The source is a man aged 18 to 29 in good health. Some clones in this sample may be carry-over from other donors' samples. This sequence joins TRBV14 and TRBJ2-6; D may be TRBD1 (6 bases). The sample was naive CD4+ T cells from PBMCs. Subset defined: CD45RA+ positively selected. In DNA form, the CDR3 reads TGTGCCAGCAGCCGGAACACAGGGAGAGGGGCCAACGTCCTGACTTTC. Protein: CASSRNTGRGANVLTF.